Presented here are 11 T cell receptor beta chains from one specimen sequenced in a study of shared clonotypes between healthy human individuals. Profiled with immunoSEQ multiplex PCR; TCRdb holds only in-frame clones, not every one. Of roughly 680,000 clones detected, 55% to 75% appear once; the ten largest clones hold approximately 2%. The sample consisted of memory CD4+ T cells sorted from blood. The subset: CD45RA-negative fraction. The source is a woman younger than 45 in good health.

The V call is TRBV11-3, the J call TRBJ2-2; 9 nucleotides agree with TRBD2. Germline V CDR1 and CDR2: SGHNT, YENEEA. V shed 5 bases and J 1 base; nucleotides not matched to a gene: 5. The length of the CDR3 is 16 residues. The CDR3: CASSPASGKNTGELFF. In DNA, the CDR3 is TGTGCCAGCAGCCCCGCTAGCGGGAAGAACACCGGGGAGCTGTTTTTT.

The CDR3 nucleotides are TGTGCCAGCAGCGTGGGACTAGGTTCGGATACGCAGTATTTT. This translates into CASSVGLGSDTQYF. The chain couples TRBV9 to TRBJ2-3; TRBD2 matches at 8 bases. V lost 2 bases to trimming and J lost 6 bases; unmatched junction nucleotides: 5. There are 14 residues in the CDR3. Looked up from germline, CDR1 is SGDLS and CDR2 is YYNGEE.

This clone was observed once. The V call is TRBV7-3, the J call TRBJ2-1, with D maybe TRBD2 (5 bases). Germline CDR1 SGHTA, CDR2 FQGTGA. The V gene lost 5 bases and the J gene lost 6 bases, with 14 bases spanning the gap. There are 14 residues in the CDR3. Here the CDR3 DNA reads TGTGCCAGCAGCCTCGGGAAATCAGTCAATGAGCAGTTCTTC. This translates into CASSLGKSVNEQFF. Full variable domain (missing parts from reference TRBV7-3 and TRBJ2-1): GAGVSQTPSNKVTEKGKYVELRCDPISGHTALYWYRQSLGQGPEFLIYFQGTGAADDSGLPNDRFFAVRPEGSVSTLKIQRTERGDSAVYLCASSLGKSVNEQFFGPGTRLTVL.

The chain has TRBV9 and TRBJ2-1; D not certain. This CDR3 is built from 14 residues. V gave up 3 bases and J gave up 3 bases, with 10 bases separating them. From germline, CDR1 is SGDLS and CDR2 YYNGEE. The DNA for the CDR3 is TGTGCCAGCAGCGAACGGGCCGTCTACAATGAGCAGTTCTTC. Protein sequence: CASSERAVYNEQFF.

For this clone: The sample holds other DNA sequences that translate to the same CDR3. The V gene is TRBV5-1, the J gene TRBJ2-3; D is ambiguous. Germline lookup yields CDR1 SGHRS and CDR2 YFSETQ. The germline V and J ends were trimmed by 0 bases and 5 bases, with 10 bases remaining between them. The CDR3 spans 14 residues. In DNA form, the CDR3 reads TGCGCCAGCAGCTTGGCAGGAGACCAAGATACGCAGTATTTT. Residues: CASSLAGDQDTQYF.

The rearrangement links TRBV9 to TRBJ2-7, with D tentatively TRBD1 (6 bases). Trimming removed 0 bases at V and 2 bases at J, with 12 bases between. The CDR3 extends over 15 amino acids. Germline assignment: CDR1 SGDLS and CDR2 YYNGEE. In nucleotides, the CDR3 is TGTGCCAGCAGCGTAGCGACAGGCTCCCCCTACGAGCAGTACTTC. Protein: CASSVATGSPYEQYF.

Here the CDR3 DNA reads TGTGCCAGCAGTTACGGTGGGGGGATGCCTAATGAAAAACTGTTTTTT. Encoded protein: CASSYGGGMPNEKLFF. The chain has TRBV6-5 and TRBJ1-4; a weak D match, TRBD1 (5 bases). Germline assignment: CDR1 MNHEY and CDR2 SVGAGI. Trimming shortened V by 2 bases and J by 3 bases, and 13 bases separated the two germline ends. The CDR3 totals 16 residues.

V gene TRBV5-1 combines with J gene TRBJ2-3, with TRBD1 identical over 7 bases. The CDR3 loop spans 13 amino acids. Germline CDR1 reads SGHRS; CDR2 reads YFSETQ. The V and J ends lost 0 bases and 5 bases, in that order; junction bases with no gene match: 0. DNA of the CDR3: TGCGCCAGCAGCTTGGGGGACAGAGATACGCAGTATTTT. Residues: CASSLGDRDTQYF. Supplemented by reference TRBV5-1 and TRBJ2-3, the full variable domain reads KAGVTQTPRYLIKTRGQQVTLSCSPISGHRSVSWYQQTPGQGLQFLFEYFSETQRNKGNFPGRFSGRQFSNSRSEMNVSTLELGDSALYLCASSLGDRDTQYFGPGTRLTVL.

This clone was seen a single time. DNA for the CDR3: TGCAGTGCCGGGGGGGCGGAGACCCAGTACTTC. It specifies CSAGGAETQYF. The chain combines TRBV20-1 with TRBJ2-5; 8 bases are shared with TRBD2. The germline V gene has CDR1 DFQATT and CDR2 SNEGSKA (reference sequence). The CDR3 totals 11 residues. The V gene end was trimmed by 6 bases and the J gene end by 5 bases; junction bases not matched to a gene: 2.

This clone showed up just a few times. V gene TRBV4-1 combines with J gene TRBJ1-3; D ambiguous. The CDR3 is made up of 12 amino acids. Trimming pared 0 bases from V and 8 bases from J, leaving 5 bases between. Germline V CDR1 and CDR2: MGHRA, YSYEKL. CDR3 sequence reads: CASSQEGYTIYF. The CDR3, as DNA: TGCGCCAGCAGCCAAGAGGGTTACACCATATATTTT.

The rearrangement links TRBV2 to TRBJ2-6, with unresolved D. Germline assignment: CDR1 SNHLY and CDR2 FYNNEI. The CDR3 sequence is 14 residues long. V was trimmed by 7 bases and J by 1 base, leaving 8 bases between them. CDR3: CASIPGSGANVLTF. CDR3 DNA sequence: TGTGCCAGCATCCCCGGATCTGGGGCCAACGTCCTGACTTTC.